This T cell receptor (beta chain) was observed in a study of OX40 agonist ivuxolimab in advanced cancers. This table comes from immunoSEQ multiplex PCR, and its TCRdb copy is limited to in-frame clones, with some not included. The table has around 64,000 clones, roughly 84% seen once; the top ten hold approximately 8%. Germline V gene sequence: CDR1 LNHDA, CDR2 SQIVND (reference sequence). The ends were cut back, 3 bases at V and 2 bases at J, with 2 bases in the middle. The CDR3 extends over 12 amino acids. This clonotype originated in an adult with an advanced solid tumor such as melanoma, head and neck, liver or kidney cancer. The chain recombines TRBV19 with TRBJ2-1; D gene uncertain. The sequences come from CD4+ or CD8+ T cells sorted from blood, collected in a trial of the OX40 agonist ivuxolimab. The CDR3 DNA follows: TGTGCCAGTAGTATGACCTACAATGAGCAGTTCTTC. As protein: CASSMTYNEQFF.